This T cell receptor beta chain is drawn from a study of blood T cells in healthy people across ages. Trimming removed 4 bases from V and 5 bases from J, with 15 bases in between. CDR3 size: 15 residues. Germline V gene data show CDR1 as MDHEN and CDR2 as SYDVKM. PBMCs, at least 6 million per sample, were isolated. The use of a sample-barcoded 5' primer and a J-beta primer mix characterized a second PCR of roughly 6 to 12 cycles. TCRdb reanalysed the 5' RACE reads using MiXCR and keeps one entry per CDR3 protein. This sample has nearly 800,000 distinct CDR3 sequences, with around 25% found just once. In addition, the sample was reused for a study of T cells of mothers and their children. That work contributes: There were over 8.5 million TCR beta CDR3 reads from each mother and about 3 million from each child.

Sequenced input: blood. The chain links TRBV28 to TRBJ1-5; possible D gene TRBD1, 6 bases. The sequence was obtained from a boy younger than 18 in good health. The CDR3 coding sequence is TGTGCCAGCAGTTCCTCACAGGGTTTGTATCAGCCCCAGCATTTT. Encoded protein: CASSSSQGLYQPQHF. Using reference TRBV28 and TRBJ1-5 for the parts outside the CDR3, the full variable domain is DVKVTQSSRYLVKRTGEKVFLECVQDMDHENMFWYRQDPGLGLRLIYFSYDVKMKEKGDIPEGYSVSREKKERFSLILESASTNQTSMYLCASSSSQGLYQPQHFGDGTRLSIL.